The 27 T cell receptor beta chains in this list originate from one sample, sequenced in a study of identical twins. TCRdb passed the 5' RACE reads through MiXCR, listing each CDR3 protein once. The table includes roughly 490,000 distinct CDR3 sequences, 14% detected once. The sample was also reused in another study, on yellow fever vaccine responses in identical twins.

The specimen was CD4+ T cells sorted from blood. Every receptor here comes from a woman aged 18-35 years in good health.

The chain uses TRBV27 and TRBJ2-7; no clear D gene. Germline V gene lookup returns CDR1 MNHEY and CDR2 SMNVEV (reference sequence). The V and J ends lost 5 bases and 3 bases respectively, with 17 bases between them. The CDR3 runs 15 residues. The CDR3 sequence: CASSDPAGIRYEQYF. The CDR3 nucleotides are TGTGCCAGCAGTGATCCGGCAGGCATACGCTACGAGCAGTACTTC.

This clonotype was counted only a few times. V and J are TRBV12-3 or TRBV12-4 and TRBJ2-7, with D unresolved. Trimming stripped 3 bases from V and 3 bases from J, with 12 bases between. This CDR3 spans 14 amino acids. CDR3 loop: CASSFSQIIYEQYF. The CDR3 DNA follows: TGTGCCAGCAGTTTTTCGCAGATCATCTACGAGCAGTACTTC.

This clonotype has ten or more counts. The CDR3 region is CASSQAGRETQYF. The CDR3 DNA is TGTGCCAGCAGCCAAGCAGGTCGAGAGACCCAGTACTTC. The chain carries TRBV3-1 and TRBJ2-5; D is ambiguous. Deletions cut 1 base from V and 4 bases from J, with 7 bases between. This CDR3 is 13 amino acids long. Germline V CDR1 and CDR2: LGHDT, YNNKEL (reference sequence).

This clonotype was counted a few times. The V call is TRBV5-1, the J call TRBJ2-5, with 8 bases lining up with TRBD2. The germline CDR1 and CDR2 sequences are SGHRS and YFSETQ. Losses at the gene ends were 4 bases for V and 5 bases for J; bases not matched to a gene: 10. The CDR3 has 15 amino acids. DNA of the CDR3: TGCGCCAGCAGCCAACAGCGGGGGCCAGGGGAGACCCAGTACTTC. Translated: CASSQQRGPGETQYF.

The V and J genes are TRBV11-3 and TRBJ1-6, with D maybe TRBD1 (5 bases). Germline V gene sequence: CDR1 SGHNT, CDR2 YENEEA. V was trimmed by 5 bases and J by 10 bases, leaving 12 bases between them. The CDR3 has 13 amino acids. This CDR3 is CASSHGGESPLHF. The CDR3 nucleotides are TGTGCCAGCAGCCATGGGGGTGAATCACCCCTCCACTTT.

The J gene is TRBJ2-3, the V gene TRBV7-2; perhaps TRBD2 as D (7 bases). Trimming stripped 5 bases from V and 6 bases from J, with 18 bases between. Germline-derived CDR1 and CDR2 are SGHTA and FQGNSA. CDR3 length: 15 amino acids. This chain's CDR3 is CASSRDRGALDTQYF. The CDR3, as DNA: TGTGCCAGCAGCCGAGATCGGGGGGCGTTGGATACGCAGTATTTT.

This clonotype has only a few counts. The chain has TRBV5-1 and TRBJ2-1, with 8 bases identical to TRBD2. CDR1 is SGHRS and CDR2 is YFSETQ in the germline V gene. The CDR3 totals 14 residues. Trimming at V came to 0 bases and at J to 7 bases, leaving 3 bases not matched to a gene. CDR3 in amino acids: CASSLVAGSNEQFF. In DNA form, the CDR3 reads TGCGCCAGCAGCTTGGTAGCGGGGAGTAATGAGCAGTTCTTC.

The chain carries TRBV11-2 and TRBJ2-1; 7 bases map to TRBD2. CDR1 is SGHAT, CDR2 FQNNGV, per germline. This CDR3 contains 15 residues. The junction had 9 bases not matched to a gene; V was cut back by 5 bases and J by 5 bases. CDR3 residues: CASSTLGRQDNEQFF. CDR3 bases: TGTGCCAGCAGCACCCTCGGGAGGCAGGACAATGAGCAGTTCTTC.

There are a few counts of this clonotype. This chain links TRBV6-2 or TRBV6-3 with TRBJ2-2; possibly TRBD1 or TRBD2 for D (6 bases each). This CDR3 is built from 17 residues. Trimming cost V 6 bases and J 1 base, with 18 bases left between them. Germline V gene data show CDR1 as MNHEY and CDR2 as SVGEGT. The CDR3 loop is CASRGARDLGNTGELFF. The CDR3 DNA follows: TGTGCCAGCAGGGGGGCCCGGGACTTGGGGAACACCGGGGAGCTGTTTTTT.

The chain joins TRBV29-1 to TRBJ2-7, with 7 nucleotides matching TRBD2. Germline-derived CDR1 and CDR2 are SQVTM and ANQGSEA. V was pared by 2 bases and J by 3 bases, with 4 bases of the junction left unmatched. CDR3 size: 13 residues. The CDR3: CSVEFAGVYEQYF. As DNA, the CDR3 is TGCAGCGTTGAATTCGCGGGAGTCTACGAGCAGTACTTC.

The V gene is TRBV5-1, the J gene TRBJ2-3; maybe TRBD2 (6 bases). The germline V gene encodes CDR1 SGHRS and CDR2 YFSETQ. CDR3 length: 17 residues. Trimming took 0 bases from V and 0 from J, leaving 14 bases between them. CDR3 sequence reads: CASSLGSPRGSTDTQYF. CDR3 DNA: TGCGCCAGCAGCTTGGGTAGTCCGCGGGGTAGCACAGATACGCAGTATTTT. The full variable domain, rest sourced from reference TRBV5-1 and TRBJ2-3, is KAGVTQTPRYLIKTRGQQVTLSCSPISGHRSVSWYQQTPGQGLQFLFEYFSETQRNKGNFPGRFSGRQFSNSRSEMNVSTLELGDSALYLCASSLGSPRGSTDTQYFGPGTRLTVL.

In its sample, this clonotype was seen a few times. V is TRBV6-5 and J is TRBJ2-3, with 9 bases matching TRBD2. The CDR3 has 17 amino acids. In germline, CDR1 is MNHEY, CDR2 SVGAGI. The ends lost 4 bases at V and 3 bases at J; junction bases unmatched: 11. In nucleotides, the CDR3 is TGTGCCAGCAGTTGGAGTCTGGGGAGCGGGAGGACAGATACGCAGTATTTT. Amino acids: CASSWSLGSGRTDTQYF.

The J gene is TRBJ2-6, the V gene TRBV5-6, with D unresolved. The V end lost 4 bases, the J end lost 0 bases, and 14 bases lay between the germline ends. Germline CDR1 reads SGHDT; CDR2 reads YYEEEE. CDR3 length: 17 residues. CDR3 nucleotide sequence: TGTGCCAGCAGCCCATCGGCACGGCTCTCTGGGGCCAACGTCCTGACTTTC. Encoded protein: CASSPSARLSGANVLTF. Full variable domain (missing parts from reference TRBV5-6 and TRBJ2-6): DAGVTQSPTHLIKTRGQQVTLRCSPKSGHDTVSWYQQALGQGPQFIFQYYEEEERQRGNFPDRFSGHQFPNYSSELNVNALLLGDSALYLCASSPSARLSGANVLTFGAGSRLTVL.

This clonotype was counted between two and nine times. The chain carries TRBV7-6 and TRBJ2-7; possibly TRBD1 for D (5 bases). Between the trimmed V and J ends, which lost 2 bases and 3 bases, there was a span of 8 bases. This CDR3 comprises 13 residues. Germline assignment: CDR1 SGHVS and CDR2 FNYEAQ. CDR3 nucleotides: TGTGCCAGCAGCTTATGGGGCGACTACGAGCAGTACTTC. Protein product: CASSLWGDYEQYF.

This chain uses TRBV6-5 with TRBJ2-5; tentatively, D is TRBD2 (7 bases). CDR1 and CDR2 from the germline V gene are MNHEY and SVGAGI. There are 16 residues in the CDR3. Between the trimmed V and J ends, which lost 2 bases and 5 bases, there was a span of 18 bases. CDR3 sequence reads: CASSYDMGGRGETQYF. The CDR3 region has the DNA TGTGCCAGCAGTTACGACATGGGGGGGCGCGGGGAGACCCAGTACTTC.

This clonotype has just a few counts. This rearrangement joins TRBV7-9 to TRBJ2-1, with 9 bases matching TRBD1. The CDR3 runs to 17 residues. Germline CDR1 reads SEHNR; CDR2 reads FQNEAQ (reference sequence). V lost 5 bases, J lost 7 bases, and 15 bases stayed unmatched. The CDR3 spells CASSPDRDRAFGNEQFF. Here the CDR3 DNA reads TGTGCCAGCAGCCCCGACCGGGACAGGGCCTTCGGAAATGAGCAGTTCTTC.

This clonotype turned up a few times. The rearrangement links TRBV9 to TRBJ1-2; D gene ambiguous. Trimming shortened V by 4 bases and J by 6 bases, and 16 bases separated the two germline ends. Germline V gene lookup returns CDR1 SGDLS and CDR2 YYNGEE. The CDR3 sequence is 14 residues long. The CDR3 spells CASSPERLIDGYTF. The CDR3 bases are TGTGCCAGCAGCCCAGAGAGGTTAATAGATGGCTACACCTTC.

The sample holds many counts of this clonotype. The CDR3 reads CASSLGRTGGSEVKNIQYF. CDR3 coding DNA: TGCGCCAGCAGCTTGGGCAGGACAGGGGGAAGCGAGGTCAAAAACATTCAGTACTTC. The rearrangement links TRBV5-1 to TRBJ2-4, with 10 bases identical to TRBD1. Trimming at V came to 0 bases and at J to 3 bases, leaving 12 bases not matched to a gene. Looked up from germline, CDR1 is SGHRS and CDR2 is YFSETQ. This CDR3 has 19 residues.

This clonotype was seen repeatedly, ten times or more. V gene TRBV5-1 combines with J gene TRBJ2-7, with 8 bases fitting TRBD1. CDR3 length equals 14 residues. Germline values: CDR1 SGHRS, CDR2 YFSETQ. V dropped 4 bases and J dropped 0; count of bases not matched to a gene: 3. CDR3 protein: CASSQGASSYEQYF. The CDR3 coding sequence is TGCGCCAGCAGCCAGGGGGCGAGCTCCTACGAGCAGTACTTC.

This clonotype came up a few times. The chain recombines TRBV29-1 with TRBJ2-5; TRBD2 agrees at 9 bases. The CDR3 covers 12 residues. The V segment lost 7 bases and the J segment 2 bases; nucleotides outside the gene matches: 2. Germline CDR1 SQVTM, CDR2 ANQGSEA. The CDR3 sequence: CSAGLAQETQYF. In DNA, the CDR3 is TGCAGCGCCGGACTAGCGCAAGAGACCCAGTACTTC.

This clonotype was counted ten times or more. V usage is TRBV12-3 or TRBV12-4 and J usage is TRBJ2-5; 12 nucleotides line up with TRBD2. This CDR3 comprises 14 residues. Trimming cost V 4 bases and J 5 bases; bases outside gene matches: 2. The CDR3 bases are TGTGCCAGCAGTTCTAGCGGGGGGGCGGAGACCCAGTACTTC. Protein product: CASSSSGGAETQYF.

The genes are TRBV6-5 and TRBJ2-5, with D unresolved. There are 13 residues in the CDR3. The germline V and J ends were trimmed by 2 bases and 5 bases, with 9 bases remaining between them. Looked up from germline, CDR1 is MNHEY and CDR2 is SVGAGI. CDR3 in amino acids: CASSYPGSETQYF. The CDR3 coding sequence is TGTGCCAGCAGTTACCCAGGATCGGAGACCCAGTACTTC.

This clonotype was counted only a few times. V usage is TRBV20-1 and J usage is TRBJ2-5; TRBD2 matches at 7 bases. Losses at the gene ends were 4 bases for V and 0 bases for J; bases not matched to a gene: 5. The CDR3 is 14 amino acids. CDR1 DFQATT and CDR2 SNEGSKA come from the germline V gene (reference sequence). The CDR3 sequence is CSATLAAYQETQYF. CDR3 nucleotides: TGCAGTGCTACCCTAGCGGCGTACCAAGAGACCCAGTACTTC.

In its sample, this clonotype was seen many times. The chain has TRBV3-1 and TRBJ2-3; D ambiguous. The germline V gene encodes CDR1 LGHDT and CDR2 YNNKEL (reference sequence). V dropped 6 bases and J dropped 0 bases, with 16 bases sitting between them. The CDR3 is 16 residues long. DNA of the CDR3: TGTGCCAGCAGTGAAAGTCGTTCCCCTAGCACAGATACGCAGTATTTT. Its translation is CASSESRSPSTDTQYF.

Concerning this clonotype itself: A much larger clone lies a single base off, so this may be a read error. The chain recombines TRBV6-2 or TRBV6-3 with TRBJ2-3; D perhaps matches TRBD1 (6 bases). The CDR3 sequence is 14 residues long. The germline V gene has CDR1 MNHEY and CDR2 SVGEGT. The CDR3 bases are TGTGACAGCAGTTACCGACGAGGGGGAGATACGCAGTATTTT. It codes for CDSSYRRGGDTQYF.

In its sample, this clonotype was seen many times. J is TRBJ1-2 and V is TRBV12-3 or TRBV12-4, with TRBD1 matching 8 bases. The CDR3 is made up of 13 amino acids. V was clipped by 5 bases and J by 7 bases; unmatched bases: 6. The DNA of the CDR3 is TGTGCCAGCAGTCGTGGACAGGGCTCTGGCTACACCTTC. Translated: CASSRGQGSGYTF.

A few counts support this clonotype. V gene TRBV20-1 combines with J gene TRBJ2-5, with TRBD1 matching 7 bases. CDR1 is DFQATT and CDR2 is SNEGSKA in the germline V gene (reference sequence). The CDR3 is made up of 14 amino acids. Germline trimming cut 3 bases from V and 2 bases from J; bases unmatched to any gene: 6. As DNA, the CDR3 is TGCAGTGCTAGTATCCACAGGGGACAAGAGACCCAGTACTTC. Protein product: CSASIHRGQETQYF.